Sequencing of this TCR beta chain was carried out in a study of identical twins. Concerning this clonotype: Its antigen is not known.

Findings and caveats of the study: Whereas memory repertoires showed no such difference, abundant cord blood beta clonotypes carried fewer insertions.

TCRdb processed the 5' RACE reads anew with MiXCR; each CDR3 protein has one entry. The table includes around 480,000 distinct CDR3 sequences, over 12% detected once. The CDR3 has 14 amino acids. Germline CDR1 is SNHLY and CDR2 is FYNNEI. The germline V and J ends were trimmed by 4 bases and 2 bases, with 12 bases remaining between them. The data were also submitted as part of a second study, on yellow fever vaccine responses in identical twins. As that study records: Reportedly, the T cell response mounted by twins to vaccine seemed partly convergent, partly personalized.

The rearrangement links TRBV2 to TRBJ2-7, with D perhaps TRBD1 (6 bases). The material sequenced was CD4+ T cells sorted from blood. The source of this sequence is a young woman in good health. CDR3 coding DNA: TGTGCCAGCAGTGCTAACGGGACACCCTACGAGCAGTACTTC. It yields the protein CASSANGTPYEQYF.